This T cell receptor (beta chain) was recovered during a study of Ad26.COV2.S vaccination and SARS-CoV-2 variants. About the research overall: The study gave Ad26.COV2.S intramuscularly, once or twice 56 days apart.

Notes on the study in general: TCR breadth and depth estimates may have understated total T cell responses. Those who received the vaccine showed greater spike-specific TCR breadth than those given placebo.

The treatment is: about 20 received Ad26.COV2.S at low or high dose, single or two shots; 5 received placebo; per-sample allocation not given. Day 63 after the first injection of vaccine or placebo was the sampling time. Using immunoSEQ multiplex PCR, the repertoire was profiled, and TCRdb retains in-frame clones only, with some absent. Among over 350,000 clones listed, roughly nine tenths were seen once. With respect to this clone: No antigen is known for it.

The TCR sequence derives from a person between 18 and 60 years old who received the Ad26.COV2.S COVID-19 vaccine or a placebo. This specimen consisted of peripheral blood, obtained in a trial of Ad26.COV2.S vaccine versus placebo.

CDR3 loop: CASSPPGRGAYEQYF. DNA for the CDR3: TGTGCCAGCTCACCACCGGGTAGGGGAGCCTACGAGCAGTACTTC. J is TRBJ2-7 and V is TRBV18; D possibly uses TRBD1 or TRBD2 (5 bases each). Germline CDR1 is KGHSH and CDR2 is LQKENI. The CDR3 spans 15 residues. V gave up 0 bases and J gave up 2 bases, with 11 bases separating them.